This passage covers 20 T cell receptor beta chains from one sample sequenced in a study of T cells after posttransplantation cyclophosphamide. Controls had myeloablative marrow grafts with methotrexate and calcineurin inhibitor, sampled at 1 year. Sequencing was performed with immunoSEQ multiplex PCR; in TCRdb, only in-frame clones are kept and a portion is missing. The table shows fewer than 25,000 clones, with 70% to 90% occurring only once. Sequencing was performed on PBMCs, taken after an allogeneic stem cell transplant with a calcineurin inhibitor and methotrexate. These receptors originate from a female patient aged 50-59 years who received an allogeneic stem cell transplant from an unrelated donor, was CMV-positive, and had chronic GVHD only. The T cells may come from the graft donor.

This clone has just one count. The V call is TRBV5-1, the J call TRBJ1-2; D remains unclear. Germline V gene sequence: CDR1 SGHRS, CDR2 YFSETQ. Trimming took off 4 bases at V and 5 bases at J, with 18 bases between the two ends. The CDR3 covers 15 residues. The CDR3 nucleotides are TGCGCCAGCAGCCCTTCGAGGGCCGAACCTTATGGCTACACCTTC. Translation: CASSPSRAEPYGYTF. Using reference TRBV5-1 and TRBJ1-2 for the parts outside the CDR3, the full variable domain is KAGVTQTPRYLIKTRGQQVTLSCSPISGHRSVSWYQQTPGQGLQFLFEYFSETQRNKGNFPGRFSGRQFSNSRSEMNVSTLELGDSALYLCASSPSRAEPYGYTFGSGTRLTVV.

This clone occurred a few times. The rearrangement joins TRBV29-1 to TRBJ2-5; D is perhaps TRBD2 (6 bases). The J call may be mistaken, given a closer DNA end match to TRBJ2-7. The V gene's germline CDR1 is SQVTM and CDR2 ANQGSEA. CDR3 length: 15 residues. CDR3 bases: TGCAGCGTTGCCGGGGGACGGATAGACTCCTACGAGCAGTACTTC. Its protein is CSVAGGRIDSYEQYF.

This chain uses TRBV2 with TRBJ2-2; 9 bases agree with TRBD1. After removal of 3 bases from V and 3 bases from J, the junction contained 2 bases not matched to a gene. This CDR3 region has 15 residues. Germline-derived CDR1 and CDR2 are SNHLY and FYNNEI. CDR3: CASSEGQGYTGELFF. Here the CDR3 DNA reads TGTGCCAGCAGTGAGGGACAGGGTTACACCGGGGAGCTGTTTTTT.

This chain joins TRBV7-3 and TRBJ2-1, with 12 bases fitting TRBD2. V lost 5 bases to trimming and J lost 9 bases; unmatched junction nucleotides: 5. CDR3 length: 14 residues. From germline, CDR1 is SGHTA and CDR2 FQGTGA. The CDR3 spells CASSPPLAGGEQFF. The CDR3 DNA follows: TGTGCCAGCAGCCCCCCACTAGCGGGAGGTGAGCAGTTCTTC.

CDR3 residues: CASSLRLARNTQYF. The DNA for the CDR3 is TGTGCCAGCAGCCTCCGACTAGCGCGGAATACGCAGTATTTT. The chain carries TRBV11-2 and TRBJ2-3; 8 bases fit TRBD2. CDR1 and CDR2 (germline): SGHAT, FQNNGV. The J segment lost 7 bases and the V segment lost 5 bases, leaving 8 bases of the junction unmatched. The CDR3 covers 14 residues. The complete variable domain, with remaining parts taken from reference TRBV11-2 and TRBJ2-3, reads EAGVAQSPRYKIIEKRQSVAFWCNPISGHATLYWYQQILGQGPKLLIQFQNNGVVDDSQLPKDRFSAERLKGVDSTLKIQPAKLEDSAVYLCASSLRLARNTQYFGPGTRLTVL.

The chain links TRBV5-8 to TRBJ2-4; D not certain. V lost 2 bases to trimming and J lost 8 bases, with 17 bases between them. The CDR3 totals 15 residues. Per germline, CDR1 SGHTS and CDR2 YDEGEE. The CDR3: CASSFAAAASDIQYF. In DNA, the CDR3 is TGTGCCAGCAGCTTTGCCGCGGCGGCCTCGGACATTCAGTACTTC.

The CDR3 nucleotides are TGTGCCATCAGTGTGGGACAGATGGTATTGAGCGAGCAGTACTTC. Protein: CAISVGQMVLSEQYF. The chain is built from TRBV10-3 and TRBJ2-7; 7 nucleotides agree with TRBD1. V trimming: 4 bases; J trimming: 6 bases; junction bases outside the gene matches: 12. The CDR3 has 15 residues. Germline CDR1 and CDR2: ENHRY and SYGVKD.

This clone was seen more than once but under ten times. The CDR3 DNA sequence: TGCGCCAGCAGTGACATAGCCGGGTCGAGGCCTGAAGCTTTCTTT. As protein: CASSDIAGSRPEAFF. The J gene is TRBJ1-1, the V gene TRBV10-2; no definite D call. Germline values: CDR1 WSHSY, CDR2 SAAADI. Trimming took off 3 bases at V and 6 bases at J, with 17 bases between the two ends. There are 15 residues in the CDR3.

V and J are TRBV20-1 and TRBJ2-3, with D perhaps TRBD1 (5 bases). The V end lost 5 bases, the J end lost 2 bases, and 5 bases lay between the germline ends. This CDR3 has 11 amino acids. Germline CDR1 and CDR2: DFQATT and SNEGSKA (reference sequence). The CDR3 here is CSAGATDTQYF. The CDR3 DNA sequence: TGCAGTGCTGGGGCCACAGATACGCAGTATTTT.

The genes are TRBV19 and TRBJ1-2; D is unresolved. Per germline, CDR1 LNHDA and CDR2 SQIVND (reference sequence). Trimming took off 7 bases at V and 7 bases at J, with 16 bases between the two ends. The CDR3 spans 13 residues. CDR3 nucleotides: TGTGCCAGTACCCGTTGGGCCTTCTTTGGCTACACCTTC. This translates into CASTRWAFFGYTF.

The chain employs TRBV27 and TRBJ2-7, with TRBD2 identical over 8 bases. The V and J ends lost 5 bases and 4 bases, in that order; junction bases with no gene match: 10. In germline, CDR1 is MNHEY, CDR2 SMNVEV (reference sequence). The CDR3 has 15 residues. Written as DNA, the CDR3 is TGTGCCAGCAGTCCCCAAGCTAGCGGGTTGTACGAGCAGTACTTC. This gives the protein CASSPQASGLYEQYF.

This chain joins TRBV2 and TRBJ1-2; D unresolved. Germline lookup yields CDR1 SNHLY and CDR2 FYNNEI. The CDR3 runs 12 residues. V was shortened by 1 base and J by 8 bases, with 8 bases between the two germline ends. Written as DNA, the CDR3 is TGTGCCAGCAGTGAAGATGAGGGAGGCTACACCTTC. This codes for CASSEDEGGYTF.

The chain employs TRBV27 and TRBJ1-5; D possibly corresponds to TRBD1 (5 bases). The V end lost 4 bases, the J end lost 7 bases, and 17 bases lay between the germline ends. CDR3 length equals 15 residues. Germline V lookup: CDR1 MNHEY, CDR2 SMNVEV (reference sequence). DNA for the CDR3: TGTGCCAGCAGTTCCTATCAGGGTTTAGGGCAGCCCCAGCATTTT. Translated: CASSSYQGLGQPQHF.

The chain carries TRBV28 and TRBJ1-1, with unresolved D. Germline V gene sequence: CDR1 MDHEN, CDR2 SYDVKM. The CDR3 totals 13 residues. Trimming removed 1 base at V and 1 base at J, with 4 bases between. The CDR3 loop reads CASSLSGNTEAFF. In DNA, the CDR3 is TGTGCCAGCAGTTTATCCGGGAACACTGAAGCTTTCTTT.

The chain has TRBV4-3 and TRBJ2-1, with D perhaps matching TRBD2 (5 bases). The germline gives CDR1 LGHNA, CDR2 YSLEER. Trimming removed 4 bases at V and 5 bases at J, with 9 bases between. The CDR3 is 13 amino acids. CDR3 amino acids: CASSREYHNEQFF. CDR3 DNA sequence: TGCGCCAGCAGCCGGGAGTACCACAATGAGCAGTTCTTC.

CDR3 protein: CATSRVPGDQPQHF. Written as DNA, the CDR3 is TGTGCCACCAGCAGAGTCCCAGGGGATCAGCCCCAGCATTTT. The V call is TRBV15, the J call TRBJ1-5; D is perhaps TRBD1 (6 bases). V lost 1 base to trimming and J lost 5 bases, with 9 bases between them. The CDR3 runs to 14 residues. Germline loops: CDR1 LNHNV, CDR2 YYDKDF (reference sequence).

CDR3: CASSLKTGQETQYF. The DNA for the CDR3 is TGTGCCAGCAGCTTAAAGACAGGGCAAGAGACCCAGTACTTC. The chain uses TRBV13 and TRBJ2-5; 7 bases align to TRBD1. Unmatched junction bases numbered 2, after V lost 2 bases and J lost 2 bases. From germline, CDR1 is PRHDT and CDR2 FYEKMQ (reference sequence). The CDR3 runs 14 residues.

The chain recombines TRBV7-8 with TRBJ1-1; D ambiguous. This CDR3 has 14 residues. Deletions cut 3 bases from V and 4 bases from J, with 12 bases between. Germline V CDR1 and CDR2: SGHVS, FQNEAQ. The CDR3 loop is CASSFPPGFTEAFF. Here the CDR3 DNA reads TGTGCCAGCAGCTTCCCCCCGGGGTTCACTGAAGCTTTCTTT.

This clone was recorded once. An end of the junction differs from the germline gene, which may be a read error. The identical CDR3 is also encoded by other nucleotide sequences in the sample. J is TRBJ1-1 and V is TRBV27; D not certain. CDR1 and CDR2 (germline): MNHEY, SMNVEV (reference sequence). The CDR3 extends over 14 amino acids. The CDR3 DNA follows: TGTGCCAGCGGGCGGAGGGCGGAGGGAACTGAGGCTTTCTTT. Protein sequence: CASGRRAEGTEAFF.

This chain's CDR3 is CASSKRTGPGEQYF. The CDR3 DNA is TGTGCCAGCAGCAAGAGGACTGGGCCGGGGGAGCAGTACTTC. The J gene is TRBJ2-7, the V gene TRBV21-1; the table gives TRBD2 as D, unverified against the DNA. TRBV21-1 is deemed a pseudogene. This CDR3 is built from 14 residues.